The rows below give T cell receptor beta chains drawn from one sample of a study of blood T cell repertoires in COVID-19. Generated by immunoSEQ multiplex PCR, the TCRdb table keeps only in-frame clones and is missing some. The table has about 200,000 clones, approximately 81% seen once. Sequences were obtained from peripheral blood. Receptors originate from a woman of 80 years or more with acute or convalescent COVID-19. CDR3s include the opening cysteine and the closing phenylalanine or tryptophan. Fields, in order: V gene, J gene, D gene, clone size, CDR3 protein, CDR3 DNA. D genes are given only for firm matches. Not every row has a clone size; where given, it reads once, few, many or a size class.

TRBV6-5,TRBJ1-4,TRBD1,once,CASSYSLGQGSEKLFF,TGTGCCAGCAGTTACTCGTTGGGACAGGGGTCTGAAAAACTGTTTTTT
TRBV14,TRBJ2-1,-,-,CASSQFGAVFF,TGTGCCAGCAGCCAATTTGGGGCGGTGTTCTTC
TRBV28,TRBJ1-2,TRBD1,-,CASSSGTATNYGYTF,TGTGCCAGCAGTTCCGGGACAGCTACTAACTATGGCTACACCTTC
TRBV4-1,TRBJ1-1,TRBD1,medium-sized,CASGRPDREETEAFF,TGCGCCTCCGGGCGGCCCGACAGGGAGGAGACTGAAGCTTTCTTT
TRBV7-9,TRBJ2-3,TRBD2,-,CASSPHPGTSGTDTQYF,TGTGCCAGCAGCCCACACCCAGGGACTAGCGGCACAGATACGCAGTATTTT
TRBV2,TRBJ2-7,-,-,CASSDIAYEQYF,TGTGCCAGCAGTGACATTGCCTACGAGCAGTACTTC
TRBV5-1,TRBJ2-1,TRBD2,-,CASTLIAGNNEQFF,TGCGCCAGCACCTTGATAGCGGGCAACAATGAGCAGTTCTTC
TRBV19,TRBJ1-4,-,once,CASSPRPALNEKLFF,TGTGCCAGTAGCCCCAGGCCAGCCTTAAATGAAAAACTGTTTTTT
TRBV7-2,TRBJ1-1,TRBD1,-,CASSLEGTVNTEAFF,TGTGCCAGCAGCTTAGAGGGGACAGTGAACACTGAAGCTTTCTTT
TRBV6-5,TRBJ2-7,-,-,CASSRLGFSYEQYF,TGTGCCAGCAGTAGACTAGGGTTCTCCTACGAGCAGTACTTC
TRBV7-2,TRBJ1-5,TRBD1,-,CASSFSRGDQPQHF,TGTGCCAGCAGCTTTAGCAGGGGGGATCAGCCCCAGCATTTT
TRBV9,TRBJ2-3,TRBD1,once,CASSASGTGVNTDTQYF,TGTGCCAGCAGCGCCAGCGGGACAGGGGTGAATACAGATACGCAGTATTTT
TRBV7-6,TRBJ1-1,TRBD1,-,CASSLLGGGVNTEAFF,TGTGCCAGCAGTCTTCTAGGGGGCGGCGTGAACACTGAAGCTTTCTTT
TRBV18,TRBJ1-1,-,-,CASSPVQNTEAFF,TGTGCCAGCTCACCAGTACAGAACACTGAAGCTTTCTTT
TRBV2,TRBJ1-1,-,-,CASIVDLNTEAFF,TGTGCCAGCATCGTAGATTTGAACACTGAAGCTTTCTTT
TRBV2,TRBJ1-3,-,few,CASRGGSSGNTIYF,TGTGCCAGCAGAGGCGGGAGCTCTGGAAACACCATATATTTT
TRBV6-5,TRBJ2-4,-,-,CASSSDKNIQYF,TGTGCCAGCAGTTCAGACAAAAACATTCAGTACTTC
TRBV3-1/TRBV3-2,TRBJ2-3,-,-,CASSQGDSRPTQYF,TGTGCCAGCAGCCAAGGTGACAGCCGGCCTACGCAGTATTTT
TRBV12-3/TRBV12-4,TRBJ1-1,TRBD1,few,CASSVQGATEAFF,TGTGCCAGCAGTGTTCAGGGGGCCACTGAAGCTTTCTTT
TRBV28,TRBJ1-2,-,-,CASSLFTRGYTF,TGTGCCAGCAGTTTGTTTACCCGGGGCTACACCTTC
TRBV7-2,TRBJ1-5,TRBD1,-,CASSFLDRNQPQHF,TGTGCCAGCAGCTTCTTGGACAGGAATCAGCCCCAGCATTTT
TRBV3-1/TRBV3-2,TRBJ1-3,-,-,CASSGQRYSGNTIYF,TGTGCCAGCAGCGGACAGCGTTACTCTGGAAACACCATATATTTT
TRBV30,TRBJ2-1,TRBD1,-,CASHRGYNEQFF,TGTGCCTCCCACAGGGGTTACAATGAGCAGTTCTTC
TRBV7-3,TRBJ2-1,-,-,CASSILGGEQFF,TGTGCCAGCAGCATACTGGGAGGTGAGCAGTTCTTC
TRBV4-1,TRBJ2-7,-,-,CASSSLAEEQYF,TGCGCCAGCAGCTCTTTAGCGGAGGAGCAGTACTTC
TRBV5-1,TRBJ1-4,TRBD1,-,CASSGQDLGDEKLFF,TGCGCCAGCAGCGGACAGGATCTGGGGGATGAAAAACTGTTTTTT
TRBV4-3,TRBJ2-7,TRBD1,-,CASSQFGTGGEQYF,TGCGCCAGCAGCCAATTTGGGACAGGGGGGGAGCAGTACTTC
TRBV27,TRBJ2-1,TRBD1,-,CASNLDRGLSDEQFF,TGTGCCAGCAATCTCGACAGGGGGCTCTCCGATGAGCAGTTCTTC
TRBV28,TRBJ1-2,-,-,CASRPPGRGYTF,TGTGCCAGCAGGCCCCCAGGGAGGGGCTACACCTTC
TRBV19,TRBJ1-1,-,-,CASSKYRLNTEAFF,TGTGCCAGTAGTAAATACAGGTTGAACACTGAAGCTTTCTTT
TRBV19,TRBJ1-1,-,once,CASSIPPVTEAFF,TGTGCCAGTAGTATACCCCCTGTCACTGAAGCTTTCTTT
TRBV7-2,TRBJ2-5,TRBD1,-,CASSLLRDRGTQYF,TGTGCCAGCAGCCTCCTACGGGACAGGGGTACCCAGTACTTC
TRBV6-5,TRBJ1-1,TRBD1,-,CASSYSNGQGEAFF,TGTGCCAGCAGTTACTCGAATGGACAGGGCGAAGCTTTCTTT
TRBV9,TRBJ2-3,-,-,CASSVDGGAVADTQYF,TGTGCCAGCAGCGTAGACGGGGGAGCAGTTGCAGATACGCAGTATTTT
TRBV25-1,TRBJ1-4,TRBD1,-,CASSEGRDSRNEKLFF,TGTGCCAGCAGTGAGGGCCGGGACAGTCGGAATGAAAAACTGTTTTTT
TRBV29-1,TRBJ2-3,TRBD1,-,CSVVTGADTQYF,TGCAGCGTTGTCACAGGGGCAGATACGCAGTATTTT
TRBV6-2/TRBV6-3,TRBJ1-3,-,-,CASSYGPSGNTIYF,TGTGCCAGCAGTTACGGGCCAAGTGGAAACACCATATATTTT
TRBV6-6,TRBJ1-2,-,-,CASSTRDRRHYGYTF,TGTGCCAGCTCGACGCGAGACAGGCGACACTATGGCTACACCTTC
TRBV2,TRBJ2-7,-,-,CASSEQTYEQYF,TGTGCCAGCAGTGAACAGACCTACGAGCAGTACTTC
TRBV5-1,TRBJ2-7,TRBD1,-,CASSSLGTAYEQYF,TGCGCCAGCAGCTCATTAGGGACAGCCTACGAGCAGTACTTC
TRBV6-5,TRBJ2-7,-,-,CASRNSETYEQYF,TGTGCCAGCAGAAATAGCGAGACCTACGAGCAGTACTTC
TRBV3-1/TRBV3-2,TRBJ2-1,TRBD2,-,CASSRTIAGGENEQFF,TGTGCCAGCAGCCGAACGATAGCGGGTGGGGAGAATGAGCAGTTCTTC